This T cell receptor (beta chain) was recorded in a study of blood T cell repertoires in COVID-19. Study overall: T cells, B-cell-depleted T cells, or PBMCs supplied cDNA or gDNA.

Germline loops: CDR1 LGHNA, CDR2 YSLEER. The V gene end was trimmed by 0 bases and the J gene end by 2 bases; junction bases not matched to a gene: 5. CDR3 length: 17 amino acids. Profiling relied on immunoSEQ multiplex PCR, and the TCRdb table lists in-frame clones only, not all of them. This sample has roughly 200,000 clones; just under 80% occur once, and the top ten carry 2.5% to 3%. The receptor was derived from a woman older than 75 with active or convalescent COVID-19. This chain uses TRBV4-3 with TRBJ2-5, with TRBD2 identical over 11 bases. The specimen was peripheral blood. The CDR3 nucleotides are TGCGCCAGCAGCCAAGAATTCCGACTAGCGGGGCAAGAGACCCAGTACTTC. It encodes CASSQEFRLAGQETQYF.